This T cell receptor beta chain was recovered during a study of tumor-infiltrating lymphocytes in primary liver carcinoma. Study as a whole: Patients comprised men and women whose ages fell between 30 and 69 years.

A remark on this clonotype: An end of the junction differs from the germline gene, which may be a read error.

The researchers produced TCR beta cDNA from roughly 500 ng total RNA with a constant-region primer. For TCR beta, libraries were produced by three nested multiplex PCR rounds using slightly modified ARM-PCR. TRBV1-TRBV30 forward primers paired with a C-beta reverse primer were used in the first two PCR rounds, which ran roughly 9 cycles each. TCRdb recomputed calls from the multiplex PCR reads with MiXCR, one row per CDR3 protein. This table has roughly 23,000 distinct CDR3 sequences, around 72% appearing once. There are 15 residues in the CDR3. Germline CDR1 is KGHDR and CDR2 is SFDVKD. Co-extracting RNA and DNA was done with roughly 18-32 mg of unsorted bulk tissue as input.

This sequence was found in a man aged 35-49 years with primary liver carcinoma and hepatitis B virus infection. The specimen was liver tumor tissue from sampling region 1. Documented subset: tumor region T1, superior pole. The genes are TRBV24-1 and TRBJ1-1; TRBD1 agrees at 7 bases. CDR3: CATSDTGTAGTEAFF. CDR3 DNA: TGTGCAACCAGTGATACCGGGACAGCCGGAACTGAAGCTTTCTTT.